This T cell receptor beta chain was recorded in a study of blood T cell repertoires in COVID-19. Overall study: Material from acute and convalescent COVID-19 was sourced from the United States, Italy and Spain.

Repertoires were generated with immunoSEQ multiplex PCR, while TCRdb's copy carries only in-frame clones and drops some. The sample lists some 260,000 clones, around 89% seen once, with around 0.99% in the top ten. The sample holds a few counts of this clone. This CDR3 comprises 15 residues. V shed 2 bases, J shed 5 bases, and the junction held 9 bases outside the gene matches. CDR1 is GTSNPN, CDR2 SVGIG, per germline (reference sequence). The sequence was collected from a woman in her 40s who had recovered from COVID-19. What was sequenced was peripheral blood. The chain has TRBV30 and TRBJ2-5, with 9 bases lining up with TRBD2. CDR3 in amino acids: CAWSPPGAGGETQYF. CDR3 nucleotides: TGTGCCTGGAGTCCCCCGGGCGCGGGAGGGGAGACCCAGTACTTC.